Sequencing of this T cell receptor (beta chain) was carried out in a study of identical twins. There are a few counts of this clonotype. A universal primer site came from template switching; cDNA carried unique molecular identifiers. TCRdb called the 5' RACE reads again in MiXCR, with one record for every CDR3 protein. The data hold about 520,000 distinct CDR3 sequences, with 22% observed a single time. The donor group consisted entirely of healthy Caucasians. V lost 0 bases, J lost 7 bases, and 16 bases lay in between. Per germline, CDR1 DFQATT and CDR2 SNEGSKA (reference sequence). This CDR3 has 15 amino acids. The sample was also linked to a second study, of T cells expressing NK-cell markers. From that paper: The authors sequenced eight donors, of whom seven were HCMV-seropositive and one was seronegative.

The V and J genes are TRBV20-1 and TRBJ2-1, with D perhaps assigned TRBD1 or TRBD2 (6 bases each). Sequenced: CD4+ T cells sorted from blood. This TCR was recovered from a woman in her late teens or twenties in good health. The CDR3 DNA reads as TGCAGTGCTAGAGAAGCGGGTACCCAGGGGAATGAGCAGTTCTTC. Amino acid sequence: CSAREAGTQGNEQFF.